This T cell receptor (beta chain) was identified in a study of T cell responses to AZD1222 COVID-19 vaccine. On this clone: Its antigen is not identified.

Clones were sequenced by immunoSEQ multiplex PCR, and TCRdb holds only the in-frame ones, with some missing. In the table there are some 130,000 clones, over 90% of which are singletons. V lost 0 bases and J lost 13, with 13 bases in between. Germline V gene sequence: CDR1 SGHNT, CDR2 YYREEE (reference sequence). The CDR3 runs to 12 residues. Overall study findings and caveats: Sampling that yielded the repertoires occurred only after the peak T cell response. Donors in the cohort were predominantly white British and more often female, and clonal diversity was possibly underestimated. With dominance at 160-218 and 743-854, vaccine-associated CD4 TCRs spanned spike.

The chain links TRBV5-4 to TRBJ1-2, with D perhaps TRBD1 (5 bases). The source is an adult in good health. The sample consisted of peripheral blood, taken on day 0 of AZD1222 vaccination. CDR3 protein: CASSLEEGRGTF. In DNA form, the CDR3 reads TGTGCCAGCAGCTTGGAGGAGGGGCGGGGCACCTTC.